The T cell receptor beta chain described here comes from a study of blood T cell repertoires in COVID-19. Per the original data handling: From reference gene primer amplification, estimates of nucleated cell counts were derived. Profiling relied on immunoSEQ multiplex PCR, and the TCRdb table lists in-frame clones only, not all of them. V, J and clone size are those of that table, while D and trimming were read from the DNA. The data hold 150,000 to 200,000 clones, with approximately 87% observed a single time. Seattle-derived patients entered the study during active infection and were followed longitudinally. This CDR3 contains 15 residues. V shed 6 bases, J shed 3 bases, and the junction held 7 bases outside the gene matches. Germline V gene sequence: CDR1 LNHDA, CDR2 SQIVND (reference sequence).

The sequence derives from a woman in her 70s with COVID-19, enrolled during active disease. V and J are TRBV19 and TRBJ2-7, with 11 bases aligning to TRBD2. Material: peripheral blood. DNA for the CDR3: TGTGCCAGTAGGGAACTAGCGGGAGCACACTACGAGCAGTACTTC. Encoded protein: CASRELAGAHYEQYF.